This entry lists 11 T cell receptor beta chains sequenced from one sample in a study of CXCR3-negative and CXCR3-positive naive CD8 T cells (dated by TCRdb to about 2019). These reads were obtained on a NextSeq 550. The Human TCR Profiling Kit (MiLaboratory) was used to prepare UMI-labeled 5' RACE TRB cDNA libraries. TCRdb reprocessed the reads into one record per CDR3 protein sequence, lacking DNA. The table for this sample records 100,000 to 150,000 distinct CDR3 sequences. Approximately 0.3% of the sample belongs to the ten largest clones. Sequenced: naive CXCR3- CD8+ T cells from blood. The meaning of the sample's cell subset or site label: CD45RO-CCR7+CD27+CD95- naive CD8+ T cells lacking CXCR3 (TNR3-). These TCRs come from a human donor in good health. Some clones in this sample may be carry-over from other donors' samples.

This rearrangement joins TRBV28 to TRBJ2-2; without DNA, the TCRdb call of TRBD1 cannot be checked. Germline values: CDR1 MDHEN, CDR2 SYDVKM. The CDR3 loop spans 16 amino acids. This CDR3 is CASSFWTETNTGELFF. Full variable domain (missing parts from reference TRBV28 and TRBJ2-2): DVKVTQSSRYLVKRTGEKVFLECVQDMDHENMFWYRQDPGLGLRLIYFSYDVKMKEKGDIPEGYSVSREKKERFSLILESASTNQTSMYLCASSFWTETNTGELFFGEGSRLTVL.

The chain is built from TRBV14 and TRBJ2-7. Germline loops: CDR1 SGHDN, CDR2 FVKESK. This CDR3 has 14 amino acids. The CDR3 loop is CASSQGQLTSEQYF.

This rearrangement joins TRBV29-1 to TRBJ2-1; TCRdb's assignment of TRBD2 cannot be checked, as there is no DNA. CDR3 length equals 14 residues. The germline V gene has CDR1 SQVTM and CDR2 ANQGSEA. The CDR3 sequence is CSARLAGGYNEQFF.

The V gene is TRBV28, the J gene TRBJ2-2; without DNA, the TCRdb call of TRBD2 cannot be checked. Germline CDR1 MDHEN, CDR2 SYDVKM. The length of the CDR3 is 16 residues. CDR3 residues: CASSLLRGWETGELFF. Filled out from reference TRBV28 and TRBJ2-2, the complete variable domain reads DVKVTQSSRYLVKRTGEKVFLECVQDMDHENMFWYRQDPGLGLRLIYFSYDVKMKEKGDIPEGYSVSREKKERFSLILESASTNQTSMYLCASSLLRGWETGELFFGEGSRLTVL.

The CDR3 here is CSARELTYEQYF. The rearrangement uses TRBV20-1 and TRBJ2-7. The germline CDR1 and CDR2 sequences are DFQATT and SNEGSKA (reference sequence). The CDR3 consists of 12 residues.

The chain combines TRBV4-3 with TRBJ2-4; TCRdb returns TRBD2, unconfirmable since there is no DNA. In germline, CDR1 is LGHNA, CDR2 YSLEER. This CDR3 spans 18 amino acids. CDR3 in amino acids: CASSQDTRGGVPQNIQYF.

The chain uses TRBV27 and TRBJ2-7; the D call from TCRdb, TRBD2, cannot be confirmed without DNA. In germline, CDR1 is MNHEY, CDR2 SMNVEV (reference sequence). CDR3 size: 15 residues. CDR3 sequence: CASSLKERVAYEQYF.

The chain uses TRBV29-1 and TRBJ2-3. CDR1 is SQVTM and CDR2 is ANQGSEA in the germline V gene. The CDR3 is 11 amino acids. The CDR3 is CSVEAPDTQYF.

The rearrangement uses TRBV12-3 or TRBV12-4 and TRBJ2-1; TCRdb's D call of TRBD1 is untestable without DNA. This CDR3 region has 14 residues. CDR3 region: CASQVAGGRNEQFF.

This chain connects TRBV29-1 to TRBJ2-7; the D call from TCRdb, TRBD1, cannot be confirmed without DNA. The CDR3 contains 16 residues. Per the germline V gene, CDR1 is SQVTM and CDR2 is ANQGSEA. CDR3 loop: CSVSVIPEDRVHEQYF.

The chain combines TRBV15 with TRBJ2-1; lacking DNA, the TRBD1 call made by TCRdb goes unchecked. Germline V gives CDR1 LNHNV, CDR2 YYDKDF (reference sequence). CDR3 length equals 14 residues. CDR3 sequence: CATSWRGAGETQYF.